This TCR beta chain was observed in a study of cytomegalovirus exposure and HLA in healthy donors. Study summary: Earlier findings included some 100 million unique TCR beta sequences obtained from some 180 million T cells. Of approximately 400 genotyped donors, approximately 84% clustered with self-reported Caucasian donors. The study, taken as a whole, reports: Immune exposure information comprised only CMV serostatus. Among TCR sequences, most were rare, though some public TCRs appeared in many donors.

This clone has more than one count but fewer than ten. What it recognizes is unknown. Germline CDR1 is WNHNN and CDR2 is SYGVQD (reference sequence). This CDR3 is built from 14 residues. The germline V and J ends were trimmed by 5 bases and 4 bases, with 13 bases remaining between them. The PCR contained 60 Vbeta and 13 Jbeta primers. The method was immunoSEQ multiplex PCR; TCRdb's version includes in-frame clones alone and lacks a portion of them. Here the sample spans roughly 150,000 clones, roughly 80% being singletons. This chain joins TRBV10-1 and TRBJ2-3, with D possibly matching TRBD1 (5 bases). The origin of this receptor is a man younger than 45 in good health and CMV-seronegative. The specimen sequenced was PBMCs. This chain's CDR3 is CASSFTGLADTQYF. The CDR3 nucleotides are TGCGCCAGCAGTTTTACAGGCTTGGCAGATACGCAGTATTTT.